Following are 22 T cell receptor beta chains from one sample sequenced in a study of cytomegalovirus exposure and HLA in healthy donors. 60 Vbeta and 13 Jbeta primers were used in PCR. Produced via immunoSEQ multiplex PCR; TCRdb's table is partial and in-frame only. The data show about 86,000 clones, with more than 65% seen just once and around 8% held by the top ten. The sample consisted of PBMCs. Receptors originate from a man in his 60s in good health and CMV-seronegative.

CDR3 bases: TGTGCCAGCAGCCAAGATCAGTACGGGGGAGATACGCAGTATTTT. This sequence encodes CASSQDQYGGDTQYF. V and J are TRBV14 and TRBJ2-3; D perhaps matches TRBD2 (6 bases). Between the trimmed V and J ends, which lost 0 bases and 5 bases, there was a span of 12 bases. The CDR3 spans 15 residues. Germline loops: CDR1 SGHDN, CDR2 FVKESK. Variable domain in full (rest from reference TRBV14 and TRBJ2-3): EAGVTQFPSHSVIEKGQTVTLRCDPISGHDNLYWYRRVMGKEIKFLLHFVKESKQDESGMPNNRFLAERTGGTYSTLKVQPAELEDSGVYFCASSQDQYGGDTQYFGPGTRLTVL.

The V call is TRBV14, the J call TRBJ2-5, with D tentatively TRBD2 (5 bases). Germline CDR1 SGHDN, CDR2 FVKESK. This CDR3 region has 18 residues. The ends were cut back, 1 base at V and 0 bases at J, with 18 bases in the middle. The CDR3 sequence: CASSQVWAQVSDQETQYF. In DNA, the CDR3 is TGTGCCAGCAGCCAAGTCTGGGCCCAGGTTAGCGACCAAGAGACCCAGTACTTC.

The chain uses TRBV15 and TRBJ2-7, with TRBD2 matching 9 bases. The CDR3 runs 17 residues. After removal of 8 bases from V and 2 bases from J, the junction contained 16 bases not matched to a gene. Per the germline V gene, CDR1 is LNHNV and CDR2 is YYDKDF (reference sequence). CDR3 loop: CATSGFVSGRRTYEQYF. CDR3 DNA: TGTGCCACCTCGGGGTTTGTCAGCGGGAGGAGAACCTACGAGCAGTACTTC. Looking up the rest from reference TRBV15 and TRBJ2-7 gives the full variable domain: DAMVIQNPRYQVTQFGKPVTLSCSQTLNHNVMYWYQQKSSQAPKLLFHYYDKDFNNEADTPDNFQSRRPNTSFCFLDIRSPGLGDTAMYLCATSGFVSGRRTYEQYFGPGTRLTVT.

This chain connects TRBV5-1 to TRBJ2-3; 9 bases are a match to TRBD2. V lost 1 base, J lost 0 bases, and 3 bases stayed unmatched. The CDR3 runs 16 residues. Germline CDR1 reads SGHRS; CDR2 reads YFSETQ. This chain's CDR3 is CASSLPTSGSTDTQYF. The CDR3 DNA follows: TGCGCCAGCAGCTTGCCTACTAGCGGGAGCACAGATACGCAGTATTTT.

This clone was recorded once. The chain joins TRBV28 to TRBJ2-2; the match to TRBD2 covers 8 bases. J was trimmed by 4 bases and V by 0 bases; bases with no gene match: 13. In germline, CDR1 is MDHEN, CDR2 SYDVKM. This CDR3 has 19 amino acids. The CDR3 loop reads CASSLWGQGFLAGTGELFF. The CDR3 nucleotides are TGTGCCAGCAGTTTATGGGGCCAGGGGTTCCTAGCGGGCACCGGGGAGCTGTTTTTT.

The table lists this clone with a few counts. J is TRBJ1-4 and V is TRBV7-9, with a tentative D call TRBD1 (5 bases). The CDR3 contains 13 residues. V lost 8 bases and J 5 bases, leaving 12 bases between the germline ends. CDR1 and CDR2 (germline): SEHNR, FQNEAQ (reference sequence). CDR3 residues: CASASTENEKLFF. CDR3 coding DNA: TGTGCCAGCGCGTCGACAGAAAATGAAAAACTGTTTTTT.

The chain carries TRBV7-9 and TRBJ1-5; a weak D match, TRBD1 (5 bases). Trimming left V 5 bases short and J 5 bases short, with 19 bases between. The germline gives CDR1 SEHNR, CDR2 FQNEAQ (reference sequence). CDR3 length equals 16 residues. CDR3 sequence reads: CASSNTQGIGDQPQHF. The CDR3 DNA sequence: TGTGCCAGCAGCAACACTCAGGGTATTGGGGATCAGCCCCAGCATTTT.

This chain links TRBV4-3 with TRBJ2-1; possible D gene TRBD2, 6 bases. The germline V and J ends were trimmed by 1 base and 10 bases, with 11 bases remaining between them. CDR1 and CDR2 from the germline V gene are LGHNA and YSLEER. The CDR3 consists of 13 residues. The CDR3: CASSQGASGEQFF. CDR3 DNA: TGCGCCAGCAGCCAAGGGGCCAGCGGGGAGCAGTTCTTC.

This chain uses TRBV5-1 with TRBJ2-2, with 12 bases that match TRBD2. J gave up 3 bases and V 1 base, and 7 bases lay outside the gene matches. There are 18 residues in the CDR3. Germline V gene data show CDR1 as SGHRS and CDR2 as YFSETQ. In DNA, the CDR3 is TGCGCCAGCAGCTTGAGTCCTAGCGGGGGGGGCGACACCGGGGAGCTGTTTTTT. Translating gives CASSLSPSGGGDTGELFF.

This chain connects TRBV29-1 to TRBJ1-1, with D unresolved. This CDR3 has 12 amino acids. Trimming left V 8 bases short and J 0 bases short, with 10 bases between. Germline V gene sequence: CDR1 SQVTM, CDR2 ANQGSEA. The CDR3 DNA follows: TGCAGCATGGCAGGAATGAACACTGAAGCTTTCTTT. Translation: CSMAGMNTEAFF.

The genes are TRBV18 and TRBJ2-7; 9 bases line up with TRBD1. The V segment lost 2 bases and the J segment 2 bases; nucleotides outside the gene matches: 16. The CDR3 spans 19 residues. Per the germline V gene, CDR1 is KGHSH and CDR2 is LQKENI. CDR3 DNA sequence: TGTGCCAGCTCACCAACGATTTGGGGACAGGGATCCCTCCCCTACGAGCAGTACTTC. This translates into CASSPTIWGQGSLPYEQYF.

CDR3 DNA sequence: TGTGCCAGCAGCGTAGCGGGGGGGCATTTTCTAGATACGCAGTATTTT. Residues: CASSVAGGHFLDTQYF. This chain joins TRBV9 and TRBJ2-3, with 8 bases identical to TRBD2. The germline V gene has CDR1 SGDLS and CDR2 YYNGEE. Losses at the gene ends were 0 bases for V and 5 bases for J; bases not matched to a gene: 8. This CDR3 has 16 residues.

The chain recombines TRBV5-1 with TRBJ2-5; a possible D gene is TRBD1 (6 bases). V lost 6 bases, J lost 1 base, and 10 bases lay in between. CDR1 and CDR2 (germline): SGHRS, YFSETQ. The CDR3 runs 13 residues. CDR3 DNA: TGCGCCAGCAAACAGGGAACCCAAGAGACCCAGTACTTC. Translation gives CASKQGTQETQYF.

This clone was counted between two and nine times. This sequence joins TRBV4-1 and TRBJ2-7; 9 bases line up with TRBD2. J was trimmed by 3 bases and V by 0 bases; bases with no gene match: 6. Germline V gene sequence: CDR1 MGHRA, CDR2 YSYEKL. The CDR3 is 16 amino acids. The CDR3 region has the DNA TGCGCCAGCAGCCAAGATAAAGGACTAGCGATCTACGAGCAGTACTTC. Its translation: CASSQDKGLAIYEQYF.

The V and J genes are TRBV5-1 and TRBJ2-3; D not resolved. The V end lost 5 bases, the J end lost 1 base, and 14 bases lay between the germline ends. The CDR3 has 15 residues. The germline CDR1 and CDR2 sequences are SGHRS and YFSETQ. The CDR3 sequence is CASRPGSPGTDTQYF. As DNA, the CDR3 is TGCGCCAGCAGGCCCGGGTCCCCGGGCACAGATACGCAGTATTTT.

This clone was recorded a few times. This rearrangement joins TRBV9 to TRBJ2-3; 8 bases are a match to TRBD2. The CDR3 spans 15 residues. V lost 4 bases, J lost 2 bases, and 6 bases stayed unmatched. CDR1 and CDR2 from the germline V gene are SGDLS and YYNGEE. CDR3 protein: CASSQTSGTTDTQYF. DNA of the CDR3: TGTGCCAGCAGCCAAACTAGCGGAACCACAGATACGCAGTATTTT.

The chain recombines TRBV18 with TRBJ1-5; TRBD1 agrees at 8 bases. The length of the CDR3 is 15 residues. After removal of 2 bases from V and 2 bases from J, the junction contained 2 bases not matched to a gene. Germline lookup yields CDR1 KGHSH and CDR2 LQKENI. The CDR3 protein is CASSPAGGRNQPQHF. As DNA, the CDR3 is TGTGCCAGCTCACCAGCAGGGGGCCGCAATCAGCCCCAGCATTTT.

This chain joins TRBV5-1 and TRBJ2-3, with D possibly being TRBD1 (5 bases). There are 15 residues in the CDR3. Looked up from germline, CDR1 is SGHRS and CDR2 is YFSETQ. The V gene lost 0 bases and the J gene lost 2 bases, with 10 bases spanning the gap. The CDR3 sequence is CASSLAGLTTDTQYF. In DNA, the CDR3 is TGCGCCAGCAGCTTGGCAGGGCTGACCACAGATACGCAGTATTTT.

This clone occurred once. The rearrangement uses TRBV6-1 and TRBJ2-7; 12 bases are shared with TRBD1. Germline lookup yields CDR1 MNHNS and CDR2 SASEGT. The CDR3 totals 15 residues. Trimming cost V 5 bases and J 7 bases; bases outside gene matches: 9. CDR3 nucleotides: TGTGCCAGCAGTTCACCGGGACAGGGGGCAGGGGAGCAGTACTTC. Translated: CASSSPGQGAGEQYF.

The chain employs TRBV19 and TRBJ1-5, with D possibly being TRBD1 (5 bases). There are 13 residues in the CDR3. Germline CDR1 reads LNHDA; CDR2 reads SQIVND (reference sequence). V lost 6 bases and J lost 5, with 11 bases in between. The CDR3 bases are TGTGCCAGTAGCCAACAAGGGGATCAGCCCCAGCATTTT. This codes for CASSQQGDQPQHF.

The chain combines TRBV6-1 with TRBJ2-5, with 10 bases matching TRBD1. Germline assignment: CDR1 MNHNS and CDR2 SASEGT. CDR3 size: 18 residues. V trimming: 4 bases; J trimming: 5 bases; junction bases outside the gene matches: 16. CDR3 DNA sequence: TGTGCCAGCAGTGGGCCGGAGGGACAGGGGTGGGGTACCGAGACCCAGTACTTC. Translated, it gives CASSGPEGQGWGTETQYF.

This clone has more than one count but fewer than ten. This CDR3 reads CASNHVGLAATGNTGELFF. The CDR3 nucleotides are TGCGCCAGCAACCATGTGGGACTAGCGGCGACGGGGAACACCGGGGAGCTGTTTTTT. This chain joins TRBV4-1 and TRBJ2-2, with 11 bases fitting TRBD2. The CDR3 has 19 amino acids. Germline CDR1 reads MGHRA; CDR2 reads YSYEKL. The V gene end was trimmed by 7 bases and the J gene end by 1 base; junction bases not matched to a gene: 14.